This is a list of T cell receptor beta chains from one sample in a study of response to subunit inactivated influenza vaccine. TCRdb used MiXCR to reprocess the RT-PCR reads, holding one entry per CDR3 protein. The sample records under 550,000 distinct CDR3 sequences, less than 8% being singletons. The sequencing here drew on PBMCs from blood, taken less than 25 months after vaccination. The receptors were sampled from a man between 50 and 70 years old who received an inactivated influenza vaccine. Each CDR3 is given with its conserved first and last residue. D genes are given only for firm matches. A clone size is listed for some rows: how often the clone was seen (once, few, many), or a class if it is expanded.

V gene	J gene	clone size	D gene	CDR3 protein	CDR3 DNA
TRBV7-3	TRBJ2-2	many	.	CASSPAPAGELFF	TGTGCCAGCAGCCCCGCGCCAGCCGGGGAGCTGTTTTTT
TRBV3-1	TRBJ1-5	few	.	CASSQALSLAAKEKQPQHF	TGTGCCAGCAGCCAAGCCCTGTCTTTGGCGGCTAAGGAAAAACAGCCCCAGCATTTT
TRBV12-3/TRBV12-4	TRBJ2-7	.	TRBD1	CASSLWNRGYTYEQYF	TGTGCCAGCAGTTTATGGAACAGGGGATACACCTACGAGCAGTACTTC
TRBV12-3/TRBV12-4	TRBJ1-5	many	TRBD1	CASSASVGQGRGSNQPQHF	TGTGCCAGCAGTGCCTCCGTAGGACAGGGAAGGGGGAGCAATCAGCCCCAGCATTTT
TRBV28	TRBJ2-7	few	.	CASSKAQSSYEQYF	TGTGCCAGCAGTAAAGCTCAGAGCTCCTACGAGCAGTACTTC
TRBV14	TRBJ2-1	few	.	CASSQEFRLNNEQFF	TGTGCCAGCAGCCAAGAGTTTCGCCTTAACAATGAGCAGTTCTTC
TRBV20-1	TRBJ2-1	few	.	CSARNDNEQFF	TGCAGTGCTAGAAATGACAATGAGCAGTTCTTC
TRBV18	TRBJ2-3	.	TRBD1	CASSLGQGISNTQYF	TGTGCCAGCTCACTAGGACAGGGGATTTCAAATACGCAGTATTTT
TRBV5-6	TRBJ2-4	few	.	CASAGAGLNIQYF	TGTGCCAGCGCTGGGGCAGGGCTGAACATTCAGTACTTC
TRBV10-3	TRBJ2-7	few	TRBD2	CASRGGFYTYEQYF	TGTGCCTCCCGGGGAGGGTTTTACACCTACGAGCAGTACTTC
TRBV7-9	TRBJ1-1	.	.	CASSLGNRQNTEAFF	TGTGCCAGCAGCTTAGGTAATAGACAGAACACTGAAGCTTTCTTT
TRBV7-9	TRBJ2-5	few	.	CASSLGIKETQYF	TGTGCCAGCAGCTTAGGTATTAAAGAGACCCAGTACTTC
TRBV7-2	TRBJ2-7	many	.	CASSKNGGYEQYF	TGTGCCAGCTCAAAAAACGGGGGTTACGAGCAGTACTTC
TRBV12-3/TRBV12-4	TRBJ2-5	many	TRBD2	CASSFGSEILAENPQETQYF	TGTGCCAGCAGTTTTGGTTCAGAGATTCTAGCGGAAAACCCACAAGAGACCCAGTACTTC
TRBV6-5	TRBJ2-1	.	.	CASSYSSSSNEQFF	TGTGCCAGCAGTTACTCTTCTAGTTCCAATGAGCAGTTCTTC
TRBV20-1	TRBJ2-5	.	.	CSARFQGIQETQYF	TGCAGTGCTAGATTTCAGGGGATCCAAGAGACCCAGTACTTC
TRBV27	TRBJ1-1	few	.	CASSYLMNTEAFF	TGTGCCAGCAGTTACCTAATGAACACTGAAGCTTTCTTT
TRBV4-1	TRBJ2-2	few	TRBD1	CASSQDSGQGIGELFF	TGCGCCAGCAGCCAAGATTCGGGACAGGGGATCGGGGAGCTGTTTTTT
TRBV20-1	TRBJ2-7	many	TRBD2	CSARHLGGAYEQYF	TGCAGTGCTAGGCATCTTGGGGGGGCCTACGAGCAGTACTTC
TRBV20-1	TRBJ1-2	many	.	CSARDRTDYGYTF	TGCAGTGCTAGAGACCGGACAGACTATGGCTACACCTTC
TRBV14	TRBJ2-5	few	TRBD2	CASSQSKIAGAQETQYF	TGTGCCAGCAGCCAATCGAAGATAGCGGGAGCTCAAGAGACCCAGTACTTC
TRBV24-1	TRBJ2-1	.	TRBD2	CATSAPAGGEQFF	TGTGCCACCAGTGCCCCAGCGGGGGGTGAGCAGTTCTTC
TRBV4-3	TRBJ2-7	.	.	CASSQDRLRPLEQYF	TGCGCCAGCAGCCAAGATCGCCTCCGTCCCCTCGAGCAGTACTTC
TRBV6-2/TRBV6-3	TRBJ2-7	.	TRBD1	CASNTGVEQYF	TGTGCCAGCAACACAGGGGTCGAGCAGTACTTC
TRBV2	TRBJ2-5	.	.	CASKGIETQYF	TGTGCCAGCAAAGGGATCGAGACCCAGTACTTC
TRBV5-1	TRBJ2-1	many	.	CASSLSGRGYEQFF	TGCGCCAGCAGCTTGTCGGGAAGGGGGTACGAGCAGTTCTTC
TRBV28	TRBJ2-5	.	TRBD2	CASRSPRGLAGVETQYF	TGTGCCAGCAGGAGCCCCAGGGGACTAGCGGGAGTAGAGACCCAGTACTTC
TRBV6-1	TRBJ1-5	few	.	CASSEKGMGGLPQHF	TGTGCCAGCAGTGAAAAGGGGATGGGAGGTCTGCCCCAGCATTTT
TRBV29-1	TRBJ2-3	few	.	CSVRPDTVGADTQYF	TGCAGCGTTCGACCCGACACCGTCGGCGCAGATACGCAGTATTTT
TRBV12-3/TRBV12-4	TRBJ2-1	.	TRBD2	CASSSTILAGTPNRQFF	TGTGCCAGCAGTTCAACGATACTAGCGGGGACCCCCAATAGACAGTTCTTC
TRBV20-1	TRBJ2-7	.	TRBD1	CSARGQSASYEQYF	TGCAGTGCCAGGGGGCAATCTGCCTCCTACGAGCAGTACTTC